The present T cell receptor beta chain was sequenced within a study of PD-1 blockade in mismatch repair-deficient tumors. Overall study context: Enrolled about 2013-2017, patients had progressing, pretreated mismatch repair-deficient cancers of more than ten types.

Study-level results: After pembrolizumab, tumor-resident clones rose rapidly, then generally contracted before radiologic responses.

With regard to this clone: Its antigen remains unknown.

Clones were sequenced by immunoSEQ multiplex PCR, and TCRdb holds only the in-frame ones, with some missing. This table holds some 110,000 clones, over 65% found once. With 5 bases removed from V and 1 base from J, the gap between germline ends came to 14 bases. The CDR3 covers 15 residues. Germline V gene data show CDR1 as LNHDA and CDR2 as SQIVND (reference sequence). The material was peripheral blood, obtained just over 59 weeks after starting pembrolizumab. This receptor was obtained from an adult with mismatch repair-deficient cancer. This chain links TRBV19 with TRBJ2-5; D perhaps matches TRBD1 (6 bases). CDR3 sequence: CASSPTQGPQETQYF. In nucleotides, the CDR3 is TGTGCCAGTAGTCCAACACAGGGTCCCCAAGAGACCCAGTACTTC.